The 32 T cell receptor beta chains listed next were all sequenced from one sample in a study of T-cell reconstitution after alpha-beta-depleted transplantation in children. Using unique molecular identifiers, the investigators prepared the TCRbeta library. TCRdb used MiXCR to reprocess the PCR reads, holding one entry per CDR3 protein. The sample shows fewer than 95,000 distinct CDR3 sequences, 9.5% to 15% of them seen only once. Sequencing was performed on PBMCs from the stem cell graft donor, taken from the stem cell graft. These receptors came from a human donor who donated a stem cell graft to a child with inherited bone marrow failure.

This clonotype was seen many times. V gene TRBV7-3 combines with J gene TRBJ2-7; weak D call: TRBD1 (6 bases). CDR1 and CDR2 from the germline V gene are SGHTA and FQGTGA. Trimming removed 5 bases from V and 6 bases from J, with 14 bases in between. The CDR3 spans 13 residues. CDR3 in DNA: TGTGCCAGCAGCCCTCATCCACAGGGCGAGCAGTACTTC. This encodes CASSPHPQGEQYF.

CDR3 nucleotides: TGTGCCAGCAGTATCCCACGGAGCAATCAGCCCCAGCATTTT. It is translated as CASSIPRSNQPQHF. The chain carries TRBV12-3 or TRBV12-4 and TRBJ1-5, with D hard to call. The V end was cut by 5 bases, the J end by 1 base, with 9 bases between. The CDR3 consists of 14 residues.

This clonotype was picked up a small number of times. V usage is TRBV19 and J usage is TRBJ1-1; 7 nucleotides match TRBD1. The CDR3 is 13 amino acids. From germline, CDR1 is LNHDA and CDR2 SQIVND (reference sequence). Trimming at V came to 7 bases and at J to 5 bases, leaving 7 bases not matched to a gene. The CDR3 bases are TGTGCCAGTACCCTAACAGGGGAGACTGAAGCTTTCTTT. Residues: CASTLTGETEAFF.

The rearrangement uses TRBV7-6 and TRBJ1-2; TRBD1 is a possible D gene (6 bases). From germline, CDR1 is SGHVS and CDR2 FNYEAQ. V lost 2 bases to trimming and J lost 4 bases, with 17 bases between them. This CDR3 is built from 16 residues. CDR3 sequence reads: CASSLSPGTSFYGYTF. The CDR3 nucleotides read TGTGCCAGCAGCTTAAGCCCCGGGACAAGCTTCTATGGCTACACCTTC.

Many counts were recorded for this clonotype. V and J are TRBV4-2 and TRBJ1-3, with TRBD1 matching over 7 bases. After removal of 2 bases from V and 8 bases from J, the junction contained 9 bases not matched to a gene. The germline gives CDR1 LGHNA, CDR2 YNFKEQ. CDR3 length: 15 amino acids. CDR3 sequence (DNA): TGTGCCAGCAGCCAACTGGACAGGAGGGAAGACACCATATATTTT. Amino acids: CASSQLDRREDTIYF.

The chain has TRBV19 and TRBJ1-5; unclear D gene. This CDR3 has 15 amino acids. V lost 5 bases, J lost 5 bases, and 16 bases lay in between. CDR1 and CDR2 from the germline V gene are LNHDA and SQIVND (reference sequence). The CDR3 DNA follows: TGTGCCAGTAGTTCTTTCAAGCGGTTTGATCAGCCCCAGCATTTT. The encoded protein is CASSSFKRFDQPQHF.

The genes are TRBV6-5 and TRBJ2-3; D is possibly TRBD1 or TRBD2 (5 bases each). The CDR3 runs to 16 residues. The V and J ends lost 5 bases and 0 bases respectively, with 15 bases between them. CDR1 and CDR2 from the germline V gene are MNHEY and SVGAGI. Written as DNA, the CDR3 is TGTGCCAGCAGTAACCGGGGCGCTACTAGCACAGATACGCAGTATTTT. It is translated as CASSNRGATSTDTQYF.

This clonotype was observed many times. The rearrangement links TRBV5-1 to TRBJ2-3; TRBD1 matches 8 bases. The CDR3 spans 15 residues. Trimming cost V 3 bases and J 1 base; bases outside gene matches: 4. Germline V gene sequence: CDR1 SGHRS, CDR2 YFSETQ. The CDR3 region is CASSSQGQGTDTQYF. The CDR3 nucleotides are TGCGCCAGCAGCTCTCAGGGACAGGGCACAGATACGCAGTATTTT.

The table lists this clonotype with many counts. In DNA form, the CDR3 reads TGTGCCAGCAGCTTAGTGAGAGAGCAGTTCTTC. Encoded protein: CASSLVREQFF. The V call is TRBV7-2, the J call TRBJ2-1; D unresolved. Trimming cost V 1 base and J 10 bases, with 5 bases left between them. Germline V lookup: CDR1 SGHTA, CDR2 FQGNSA. There are 11 residues in the CDR3.

This clonotype was counted many times. V and J are TRBV27 and TRBJ1-4; D gene uncertain. CDR1 and CDR2 (germline): MNHEY, SMNVEV (reference sequence). The CDR3 runs 14 residues. V lost 3 bases and J lost 5, with 10 bases in between. The CDR3 region is CASSLAGANEKLFF. The CDR3 nucleotides are TGTGCCAGCAGTTTGGCAGGCGCAAATGAAAAACTGTTTTTT.

This clonotype occurred many times. This sequence joins TRBV6-2 or TRBV6-3 and TRBJ1-2; D uncertain. Germline CDR1 and CDR2: MNHEY and SVGEGT. CDR3 length: 12 amino acids. Trimming took off 5 bases at V and 5 bases at J, with 9 bases between the two ends. The CDR3 sequence: CASSVNGYGYTF. In DNA, the CDR3 is TGTGCCAGCAGTGTAAACGGATATGGCTACACCTTC.

This clonotype has a count of ten or more. The chain has TRBV27 and TRBJ2-1; no clear D. The CDR3 totals 13 residues. V gave up 6 bases and J gave up 10 bases, with 16 bases separating them. In germline, CDR1 is MNHEY, CDR2 SMNVEV (reference sequence). CDR3 DNA sequence: TGTGCCAGCAGCCCGCCCGCAGCACAAGAGCAGTTCTTC. Protein: CASSPPAAQEQFF.

The chain is built from TRBV9 and TRBJ1-3; D unresolved. The CDR3 totals 15 residues. With 4 bases removed from V and 2 bases from J, the gap between germline ends came to 13 bases. Germline V lookup: CDR1 SGDLS, CDR2 YYNGEE. The CDR3, as DNA: TGTGCCAGCAGCCCCCGTCTGGGAGCTGGAAACACCATATATTTT. Translated, it gives CASSPRLGAGNTIYF.

In this sample, this clonotype turned up many times. The chain joins TRBV7-9 to TRBJ2-3; D remains ambiguous. Germline CDR1 reads SEHNR; CDR2 reads FQNEAQ (reference sequence). This CDR3 region has 12 residues. The germline V and J ends were trimmed by 5 bases and 6 bases, with 9 bases remaining between them. The CDR3 protein is CASSPQTDTQYF. The CDR3 DNA reads TGTGCCAGCAGCCCTCAGACCGATACGCAGTATTTT.

Many counts were recorded for this clonotype. This chain joins TRBV6-5 and TRBJ1-1; 7 bases line up with TRBD1. Germline V lookup: CDR1 MNHEY, CDR2 SVGAGI. The CDR3 covers 15 residues. Trimming removed 5 bases from V and 1 base from J; junction bases left unmatched: 7. The CDR3, as DNA: TGTGCCAGCAGTCTCAGCCGGGACAGGAACACTGAAGCTTTCTTT. This gives the protein CASSLSRDRNTEAFF.

The chain couples TRBV2 to TRBJ1-1; D unresolved. Looked up from germline, CDR1 is SNHLY and CDR2 is FYNNEI. The V end was cut by 3 bases, the J end by 6 bases, with 5 bases between. This CDR3 has 11 residues. The CDR3 sequence: CASSDPAEAFF. The CDR3, as DNA: TGTGCCAGCAGTGACCCCGCTGAAGCTTTCTTT.

This clonotype has ten or more counts. The chain combines TRBV28 with TRBJ2-5; no clear D gene. CDR3 length: 13 residues. The germline V gene has CDR1 MDHEN and CDR2 SYDVKM. The V gene lost 1 base and the J gene lost 5 bases, with 8 bases spanning the gap. As DNA, the CDR3 is TGTGCCAGCAGTTTATCGCTCTGGGAGACCCAGTACTTC. Encoded protein: CASSLSLWETQYF.

There are many counts of this clonotype. This chain connects TRBV20-1 to TRBJ1-1; the D is unclear. There are 14 residues in the CDR3. Germline CDR1 and CDR2: DFQATT and SNEGSKA (reference sequence). V lost 4 bases and J lost 4, with 16 bases in between. The CDR3 loop is CSAKRSGMATEAFF. The CDR3 DNA reads TGCAGTGCTAAAAGGTCCGGGATGGCCACTGAAGCTTTCTTT.

This clonotype came up many times. The J gene is TRBJ2-3, the V gene TRBV7-2, with D possibly called TRBD1 or TRBD2 (6 bases each). CDR1 is SGHTA, CDR2 FQGNSA, per germline. CDR3 size: 16 residues. Trimming stripped 2 bases from V and 6 bases from J, with 18 bases between. The CDR3 DNA follows: TGTGCCAGCAGCTTACAACGTCTAGCCGGGGGCGATACGCAGTATTTT. Translation gives CASSLQRLAGGDTQYF.

The table lists this clonotype with many counts. The rearrangement joins TRBV5-8 to TRBJ2-7; no clear D. Trimming pared 2 bases from V and 0 bases from J, leaving 3 bases between. The CDR3 is 12 amino acids. The V gene's germline CDR1 is SGHTS and CDR2 YDEGEE. The CDR3 loop is CASSFRSYEQYF. The CDR3 DNA is TGTGCCAGCAGCTTCCGCTCCTACGAGCAGTACTTC.

This clonotype has a count of ten or more. The chain employs TRBV7-9 and TRBJ2-5; D is uncertain. V was shortened by 2 bases and J by 0 bases, with 4 bases between the two germline ends. The germline V gene has CDR1 SEHNR and CDR2 FQNEAQ (reference sequence). This CDR3 has 13 residues. CDR3 region: CASSLPDQETQYF. The CDR3 DNA reads TGTGCCAGCAGCTTACCGGACCAAGAGACCCAGTACTTC.

This clonotype was found many times. V usage is TRBV20-1 and J usage is TRBJ1-5, with D tentatively TRBD1 (6 bases). V lost 0 bases and J lost 9, with 15 bases in between. This CDR3 region has 14 residues. In germline, CDR1 is DFQATT, CDR2 SNEGSKA (reference sequence). The CDR3 DNA sequence: TGCAGTGCTAGAGATTGGAGGGAAGGGGGGCCCCAGCATTTT. Its translation: CSARDWREGGPQHF.

This sequence joins TRBV9 and TRBJ2-7; 13 bases match TRBD2. CDR1 is SGDLS and CDR2 is YYNGEE in the germline V gene. With 4 bases clipped from V and 3 bases from J, the junction kept 10 bases outside the gene matches. CDR3 length equals 17 residues. Written as DNA, the CDR3 is TGTGCCAGCAGCACTCACGCAGGACTAGCGGGGGTCTACGAGCAGTACTTC. Residues: CASSTHAGLAGVYEQYF.

This clonotype showed up many times. The rearrangement joins TRBV7-9 to TRBJ2-1, with a weak D call TRBD2 (5 bases). Trimming removed 2 bases at V and 7 bases at J, with 18 bases between. This CDR3 contains 16 residues. The germline gives CDR1 SEHNR, CDR2 FQNEAQ (reference sequence). CDR3 nucleotide sequence: TGTGCCAGCAGCTTAAGGAGGCGTGAGAGCATAAATGAGCAGTTCTTC. Translating it yields CASSLRRRESINEQFF.

This clonotype was recorded a few times. This chain joins TRBV3-1 and TRBJ1-1; D perhaps matches TRBD1 (6 bases). Per the germline V gene, CDR1 is LGHDT and CDR2 is YNNKEL (reference sequence). The CDR3 contains 18 residues. V shed 5 bases and J shed 0 bases, with 22 bases lying between them. The CDR3 region has the DNA TGTGCCAGCAGCGAAGCAGGGGCCTGGGACCGTGTGAACACTGAAGCTTTCTTT. It codes for CASSEAGAWDRVNTEAFF. Supplemented by reference TRBV3-1 and TRBJ1-1, the full variable domain reads DTAVSQTPKYLVTQMGNDKSIKCEQNLGHDTMYWYKQDSKKFLKIMFSYNNKELIINETVPNRFSPKSPDKAHLNLHINSLELGDSAVYFCASSEAGAWDRVNTEAFFGQGTRLTVV.

This clonotype occurred many times. The chain is built from TRBV20-1 and TRBJ1-2, with D perhaps TRBD1 (5 bases). CDR1 and CDR2 from the germline V gene are DFQATT and SNEGSKA (reference sequence). V was trimmed by 1 base and J by 4 bases, leaving 19 bases between them. The CDR3 is 16 residues long. CDR3 sequence reads: CSARGIGEARPYGYTF. The DNA of the CDR3 is TGCAGTGCTAGAGGGATAGGGGAAGCAAGGCCCTATGGCTACACCTTC.

The rearrangement joins TRBV20-1 to TRBJ2-5; the D is unclear. The ends were cut back, 2 bases at V and 3 bases at J, with 7 bases in the middle. The CDR3 totals 12 residues. CDR1 and CDR2 from the germline V gene are DFQATT and SNEGSKA (reference sequence). The CDR3 here is CSARSDKETQYF. Here the CDR3 DNA reads TGCAGTGCTAGATCAGACAAAGAGACCCAGTACTTC.

This clonotype was counted ten times or more. The rearrangement joins TRBV25-1 to TRBJ2-7; 7 bases are a match to TRBD1. This CDR3 has 14 amino acids. Germline CDR1 MGHDK, CDR2 SYGVNS. J gave up 0 bases and V 4 bases, and 3 bases lay outside the gene matches. Written as DNA, the CDR3 is TGTGCCAGCAGTGCAGGGGGAAGCTCCTACGAGCAGTACTTC. Translated: CASSAGGSSYEQYF.

There are many counts of this clonotype. This chain joins TRBV28 and TRBJ2-2, with 14 bases lining up with TRBD2. The CDR3 runs to 20 residues. Germline-derived CDR1 and CDR2 are MDHEN and SYDVKM. J lost 4 bases, V lost 7 bases, and 17 bases had no gene match. CDR3 sequence: CASTPWSGTSGRGATGELFF. CDR3 nucleotide sequence: TGTGCCAGCACCCCTTGGTCGGGGACTAGCGGGAGAGGGGCCACCGGGGAGCTGTTTTTT.

Ten or more counts support this clonotype. The chain is built from TRBV14 and TRBJ2-2, with no clear D. V was clipped by 4 bases and J by 0 bases, with 9 bases between them. Per germline, CDR1 SGHDN and CDR2 FVKESK. The CDR3 consists of 15 residues. The CDR3 region is CASSPYNTNTGELFF. CDR3 DNA: TGTGCCAGCAGCCCTTATAACACGAACACCGGGGAGCTGTTTTTT.

At least ten counts were recorded for this clonotype. V is TRBV7-9 and J is TRBJ2-2, with a tentative D call TRBD2 (5 bases). Trimming left V 1 base short and J 0 bases short, with 15 bases between. Germline V gene data show CDR1 as SEHNR and CDR2 as FQNEAQ (reference sequence). There are 18 residues in the CDR3. CDR3 residues: CASSLVGDFGANTGELFF. DNA of the CDR3: TGTGCCAGCAGCTTAGTTGGTGACTTCGGGGCGAACACCGGGGAGCTGTTTTTT.

This clonotype was recorded at least ten times. This rearrangement joins TRBV9 to TRBJ2-5, with a tentative D call TRBD2 (6 bases). The germline V gene has CDR1 SGDLS and CDR2 YYNGEE. V lost 4 bases, J lost 2 bases, and 15 bases lay in between. The CDR3 has 15 amino acids. CDR3 region: CASSSQEGRQETQYF. The CDR3 DNA follows: TGTGCCAGCAGCTCTCAGGAGGGCCGACAAGAGACCCAGTACTTC.